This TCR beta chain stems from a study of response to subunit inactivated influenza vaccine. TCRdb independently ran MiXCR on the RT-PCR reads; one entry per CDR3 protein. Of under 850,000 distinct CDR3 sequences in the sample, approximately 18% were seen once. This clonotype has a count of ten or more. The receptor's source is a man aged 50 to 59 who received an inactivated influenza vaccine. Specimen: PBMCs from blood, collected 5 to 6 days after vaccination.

CDR3 sequence: CASSSLVTGVGDTQYF. DNA of the CDR3: TGTGCCAGCAGCTCCTTAGTCACGGGCGTGGGAGATACGCAGTATTTT. The V gene is TRBV7-2, the J gene TRBJ2-3; D is undetermined. The V end lost 4 bases, the J end lost 5 bases, and 19 bases lay between the germline ends. Germline V gene lookup returns CDR1 SGHTA and CDR2 FQGNSA. CDR3 length equals 16 residues.